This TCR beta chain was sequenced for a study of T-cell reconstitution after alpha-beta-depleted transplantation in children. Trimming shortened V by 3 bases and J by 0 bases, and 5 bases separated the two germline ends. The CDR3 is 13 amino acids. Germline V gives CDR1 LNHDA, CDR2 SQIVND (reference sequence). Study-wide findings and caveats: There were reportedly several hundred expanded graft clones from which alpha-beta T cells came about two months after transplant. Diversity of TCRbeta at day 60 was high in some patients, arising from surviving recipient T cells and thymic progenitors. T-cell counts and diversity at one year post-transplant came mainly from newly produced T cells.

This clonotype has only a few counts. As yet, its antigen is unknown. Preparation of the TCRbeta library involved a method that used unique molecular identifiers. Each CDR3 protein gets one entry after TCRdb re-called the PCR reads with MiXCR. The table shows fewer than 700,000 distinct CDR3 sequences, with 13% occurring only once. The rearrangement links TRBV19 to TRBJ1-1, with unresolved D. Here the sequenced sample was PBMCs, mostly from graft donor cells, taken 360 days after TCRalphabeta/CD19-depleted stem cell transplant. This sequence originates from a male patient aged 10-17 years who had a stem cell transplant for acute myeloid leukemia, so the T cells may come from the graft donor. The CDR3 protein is CASSIRLNTEAFF. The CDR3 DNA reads TGTGCCAGTAGTATCCGGTTGAACACTGAAGCTTTCTTT.